The 21 T cell receptor beta chains presented below share a single source sample, sequenced in a study of PD-L1 blockade in urothelial cancer. Generated by immunoSEQ multiplex PCR, the TCRdb table keeps only in-frame clones and is missing some. This table has roughly 17,000 clones, roughly nine tenths appearing once. The sample was PBMCs, taken around atezolizumab (anti-PD-L1) treatment. The receptors come from a man aged 45-65 years with urothelial cancer.

The V gene is TRBV15, the J gene TRBJ2-1; 13 nucleotides match TRBD2. J was trimmed by 0 bases and V by 3 bases; bases with no gene match: 11. Germline assignment: CDR1 LNHNV and CDR2 YYDKDF (reference sequence). The CDR3 extends over 20 amino acids. CDR3 DNA sequence: TGTGCCACCAGCAGGGTCAGACTAGCGGGGGGCCCTAGCTCCTACAATGAGCAGTTCTTC. Translated: CATSRVRLAGGPSSYNEQFF.

The chain joins TRBV6-5 to TRBJ2-5; D is unresolved. The CDR3 sequence is 13 residues long. The V and J ends lost 0 bases and 5 bases respectively, with 7 bases between them. CDR1 is MNHEY, CDR2 SVGAGI, per germline. CDR3 loop: CASSYSIEETQYF. The CDR3 nucleotides read TGTGCCAGCAGTTACTCGATCGAGGAGACCCAGTACTTC.

V usage is TRBV19 and J usage is TRBJ2-5; 7 bases are shared with TRBD2. Trimming cost V 1 base and J 2 bases; bases outside gene matches: 10. Germline loops: CDR1 LNHDA, CDR2 SQIVND (reference sequence). This CDR3 is 17 amino acids long. The CDR3 sequence is CASSIGGGARIQETQYF. The CDR3 DNA sequence: TGTGCCAGTAGTATAGGGGGAGGGGCCAGGATTCAAGAGACCCAGTACTTC.

V is TRBV28 and J is TRBJ2-3; 7 nucleotides line up with TRBD1. Per the germline V gene, CDR1 is MDHEN and CDR2 is SYDVKM. The length of the CDR3 is 13 residues. The junction had 5 bases not matched to a gene; V was cut back by 5 bases and J by 6 bases. Here the CDR3 DNA reads TGTGCCAGCAGTGAAGACAGGGTGGATACGCAGTATTTT. Encoded protein: CASSEDRVDTQYF. The variable domain in full, with the rest retrieved from reference TRBV28 and TRBJ2-3, is DVKVTQSSRYLVKRTGEKVFLECVQDMDHENMFWYRQDPGLGLRLIYFSYDVKMKEKGDIPEGYSVSREKKERFSLILESASTNQTSMYLCASSEDRVDTQYFGPGTRLTVL.

This sequence joins TRBV9 and TRBJ2-3; 14 positions match TRBD2. J was trimmed by 9 bases and V by 7 bases; bases with no gene match: 7. CDR1 is SGDLS and CDR2 is YYNGEE in the germline V gene. This CDR3 is 14 amino acids long. CDR3 protein: CASGLAGGPGTQYF. As DNA, the CDR3 is TGTGCCAGCGGACTAGCGGGAGGTCCGGGGACGCAGTATTTT.

This rearrangement joins TRBV30 to TRBJ2-5; the match to TRBD1 covers 8 bases. This CDR3 is 13 amino acids long. Germline CDR1 reads GTSNPN; CDR2 reads SVGIG (reference sequence). V gave up 2 bases and J gave up 9 bases; unmatched junction bases: 8. CDR3 amino acids: CAWSQDRAKAQYF. DNA of the CDR3: TGTGCCTGGAGTCAGGACAGGGCTAAGGCCCAGTACTTC.

The V call is TRBV7-9, the J call TRBJ1-1; D is uncertain. V was trimmed by 1 base and J by 1 base, leaving 4 bases between them. This CDR3 comprises 13 residues. Germline V gene sequence: CDR1 SEHNR, CDR2 FQNEAQ (reference sequence). CDR3 nucleotide sequence: TGTGCCAGCAGCTTAGGGGCGAACACTGAAGCTTTCTTT. Amino acids: CASSLGANTEAFF.

The V call is TRBV28, the J call TRBJ2-2; TRBD1 matches at 9 bases. The junction had 13 bases not matched to a gene; V was cut back by 8 bases and J by 6 bases. The CDR3 covers 16 residues. Germline V CDR1 and CDR2: MDHEN, SYDVKM. DNA for the CDR3: TGTGCCAGCCCTCCCTCGGGGACAGGGTTGGCCGGGGAGCTGTTTTTT. Translated, it gives CASPPSGTGLAGELFF.

J is TRBJ2-5 and V is TRBV27, with 13 bases matching TRBD2. Germline V gene data show CDR1 as MNHEY and CDR2 as SMNVEV (reference sequence). The CDR3 is 17 residues long. Germline trimming cut 0 bases from V and 4 bases from J; bases unmatched to any gene: 5. CDR3 in amino acids: CASSLSRTSGSPETQYF. As DNA, the CDR3 is TGTGCCAGCAGTTTATCGCGGACTAGCGGGAGTCCAGAGACCCAGTACTTC.

The chain uses TRBV7-8 and TRBJ2-2; tentative D call: TRBD2 (6 bases). The CDR3 is 19 amino acids. Trimming removed 1 base from V and 3 bases from J, with 21 bases in between. Germline V lookup: CDR1 SGHVS, CDR2 FQNEAQ. CDR3 amino acids: CASSLVRLGLSRDTGELFF. For the CDR3, the DNA is TGTGCCAGCAGCTTAGTACGGCTTGGACTATCCCGTGACACCGGGGAGCTGTTTTTT.

The chain recombines TRBV30 with TRBJ1-6; possibly TRBD1 for D (6 bases). Between the trimmed V and J ends, which lost 2 bases and 10 bases, there was a span of 18 bases. Germline values: CDR1 GTSNPN, CDR2 SVGIG (reference sequence). CDR3 size: 15 residues. The CDR3 reads CAWSYGTSEGSPLHF. Written as DNA, the CDR3 is TGTGCCTGGAGTTATGGGACATCGGAAGGGTCACCCCTCCACTTT.

The V gene is TRBV7-9, the J gene TRBJ2-3; D is uncertain. V lost 5 bases, J lost 0 bases, and 9 bases lay in between. This CDR3 region has 14 residues. Looked up from germline, CDR1 is SEHNR and CDR2 is FQNEAQ (reference sequence). The CDR3 is CASSAPASTDTQYF. The CDR3 bases are TGTGCCAGCAGCGCGCCCGCCAGCACAGATACGCAGTATTTT. The complete variable domain, with remaining parts taken from reference TRBV7-9 and TRBJ2-3, reads DTGVSQNPRHKITKRGQNVTFRCDPISEHNRLYWYRQTLGQGPEFLTYFQNEAQLEKSRLLSDRFSAERPKGSFSTLEIQRTEQGDSAMYLCASSAPASTDTQYFGPGTRLTVL.

This clone counts as large. The V call is TRBV28, the J call TRBJ1-1; D perhaps matches TRBD1 (6 bases). This CDR3 region has 15 residues. V dropped 5 bases and J dropped 0 bases, with 13 bases sitting between them. From germline, CDR1 is MDHEN and CDR2 SYDVKM. In DNA form, the CDR3 reads TGTGCCAGCAGTACCCAACAGGGCGTGAACACTGAAGCTTTCTTT. Protein product: CASSTQQGVNTEAFF.

The chain couples TRBV27 to TRBJ2-7; 9 bases align to TRBD1. The CDR3 loop spans 13 amino acids. Unmatched junction bases numbered 5, after V lost 10 bases and J lost 1 base. In germline, CDR1 is MNHEY, CDR2 SMNVEV (reference sequence). The chain's CDR3 is CATRGQGSYEQYF. The DNA for the CDR3 is TGTGCCACCCGAGGACAGGGGTCCTACGAGCAGTACTTC.

V usage is TRBV6-5 and J usage is TRBJ2-7, with 10 bases lining up with TRBD2. Germline V gives CDR1 MNHEY, CDR2 SVGAGI. V gave up 6 bases and J gave up 7 bases; unmatched junction bases: 12. The CDR3 runs 15 residues. In nucleotides, the CDR3 is TGTGCCAGCAGCCGCTCCCGGGATAGCGGGAGGGAGCAGTACTTC. The encoded protein is CASSRSRDSGREQYF.

This chain joins TRBV19 and TRBJ1-2; 7 bases align to TRBD1. Germline CDR1 is LNHDA and CDR2 is SQIVND (reference sequence). With 9 bases clipped from V and 8 bases from J, the junction kept 15 bases outside the gene matches. The CDR3 extends over 14 amino acids. The CDR3 DNA is TGTGCCAGGTCCTGGACAGGCGAACTGGGGGGCTACACCTTC. It is translated as CARSWTGELGGYTF.

This chain connects TRBV19 to TRBJ1-5; 9 bases map to TRBD1. This CDR3 has 17 residues. V trimming: 2 bases; J trimming: 4 bases; junction bases outside the gene matches: 9. CDR1 and CDR2 from the germline V gene are LNHDA and SQIVND (reference sequence). Here the CDR3 DNA reads TGTGCCAGTAGTATAACAGGGGGCACTACCTCGAATCAGCCCCAGCATTTT. This codes for CASSITGGTTSNQPQHF. The complete variable domain, with remaining parts taken from reference TRBV19 and TRBJ1-5, reads DGGITQSPKYLFRKEGQNVTLSCEQNLNHDAMYWYRQDPGQGLRLIYYSQIVNDFQKGDIAEGYSVSREKKESFPLTVTSAQKNPTAFYLCASSITGGTTSNQPQHFGDGTRLSIL.

The chain employs TRBV2 and TRBJ1-1; D may be TRBD1 (5 bases). This CDR3 region has 15 residues. Trimming left V 2 bases short and J 5 bases short, with 15 bases between. Germline-derived CDR1 and CDR2 are SNHLY and FYNNEI. In DNA form, the CDR3 reads TGTGCCAGCAGTGAATTTAGGGGTCGCCAGACTGAAGCTTTCTTT. It is translated as CASSEFRGRQTEAFF.

The rearrangement joins TRBV19 to TRBJ1-2; no definite D call. V was cut by 2 bases and J by 8 bases, with 9 bases left in between. Per the germline V gene, CDR1 is LNHDA and CDR2 is SQIVND (reference sequence). The CDR3 is 12 amino acids. This chain's CDR3 is CASSITVEGYTF. CDR3 in DNA: TGTGCCAGTAGTATAACCGTGGAGGGCTACACCTTC.

The rearrangement uses TRBV5-1 and TRBJ2-1; weak D call: TRBD2 (5 bases). CDR3 length equals 16 residues. Trimming pared 0 bases from V and 4 bases from J, leaving 14 bases between. Germline CDR1 and CDR2: SGHRS and YFSETQ. CDR3 residues: CASSLGLGLTYNEQFF. DNA of the CDR3: TGCGCCAGCAGCTTGGGTCTCGGACTGACGTACAATGAGCAGTTCTTC.

This chain joins TRBV5-1 and TRBJ2-1, with 9 bases that match TRBD2. Trimming at V came to 1 base and at J to 3 bases, leaving 11 bases not matched to a gene. CDR1 and CDR2 from the germline V gene are SGHRS and YFSETQ. This CDR3 has 18 residues. CDR3 sequence (DNA): TGCGCCAGCAGCTTGAGGCTAGCGGGAACTGATGACTACAATGAGCAGTTCTTC. This gives the protein CASSLRLAGTDDYNEQFF.